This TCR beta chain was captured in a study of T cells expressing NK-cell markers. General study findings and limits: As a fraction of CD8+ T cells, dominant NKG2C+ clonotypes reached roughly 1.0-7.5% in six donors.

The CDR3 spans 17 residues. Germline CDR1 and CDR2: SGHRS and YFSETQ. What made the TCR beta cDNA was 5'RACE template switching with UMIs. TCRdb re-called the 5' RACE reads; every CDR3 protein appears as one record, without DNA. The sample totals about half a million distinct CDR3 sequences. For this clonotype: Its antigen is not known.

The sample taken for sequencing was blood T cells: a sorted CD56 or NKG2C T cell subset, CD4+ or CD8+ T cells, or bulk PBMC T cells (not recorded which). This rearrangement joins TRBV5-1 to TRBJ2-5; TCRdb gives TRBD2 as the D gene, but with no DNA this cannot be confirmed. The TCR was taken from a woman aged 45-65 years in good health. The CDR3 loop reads CASSPISLRGPQETQYF.